This T cell receptor beta chain is from a study of T cell responses to AZD1222 COVID-19 vaccine (dated by TCRdb to about 2021). In terms of the full investigation: AZD1222 recipients with second doses at about 4 weeks or about 12 weeks were pooled, because spike-specific TCR depth and breadth did not differ between schedules. A total of 230 to 250 trial participants underwent TCR sequencing, of whom about 210 received two doses of AZD1222 and some 25 received two doses of the MenACWY control vaccine. Trial participants were enrolled by age into 18-55, 56-69 and 70-plus year subgroups, with about 150, 28 and 57 TCR-sequenced participants respectively.

The CDR3 regions of human TCRbeta chains were analyzed by immunosequencing. Per the original workflow: TCRs in the repertoires were matched against a reference library of SARS-CoV-2-specific TCRs that had been generated with the MIRA antigen-specificity platform. Breadth meant the fraction of unique TCRs that were SARS-CoV-2-associated, whereas depth meant the fraction of total T cells that were SARS-CoV-2-associated. Each spike-specific TCR was assigned to its reactive spike region and to a CD4 or CD8 class using the MIRA data. Log10-transformed breadth and depth values were compared by one-way ANOVA with Sidak's multiple comparisons tests. TCRdb mirrors the immuneACCESS table, restricted to in-frame sequences. Some clones are absent from its copies; in checked studies, under half trace to an unresolved V gene, and the reason for the others is unknown. V and J calls and clone size are copied from that table; D and trimming were computed from the DNA. For this sample there are around 150,000 clones; just over 90% appear just once. The leading ten clones occupy around 3.7% of the sample.

In the case of this clone: Its antigen is currently not known. Base quality data are lacking; no much larger clone is found one base away.

What the authors observed across the whole study: Conclusions about previously exposed vaccinees were limited because only six AZD1222 recipients were SARS-CoV-2 seropositive at baseline. Most participants were white British and females outnumbered males, and the authors suggested that clonal diversity may have been underestimated. Reportedly, close to half of the unique spike-specific TCRs recognized epitopes lying outside the regions that are mutated in the B.1.351 and B.1.1.7 variants. CD4 TCRs associated with the vaccine covered the entire spike protein, and the dominant responses were in regions 160-218 and 743-854. In the small 56-69-year group, the increase in depth fell short of significance, most likely because of low power. Because no day 14 peak-response samples were available, repertoires were characterized only after the peak T cell response. A significant rise in spike-specific TCR breadth and depth was observed after two AZD1222 doses relative to day 0 and relative to MenACWY recipients.

Explained via the paper, the time point label denotes: baseline before first vaccination. Samples from vaccinated people were obtained from the UK trials COV001 and COV002, which included a single-blind randomized controlled phase 2/3 trial of AZD1222 (ChAdOx1 nCoV-19) in healthy adults. For TCRbeta chain sequencing, PBMC samples from trial participants were taken at day 0 and at day 28 after the second dose. The input for sequencing was peripheral blood, taken on day 0 of AZD1222 vaccination. The origin of this receptor is an adult in good health.

The CDR3 is CASSIATGVGTGELFF. The DNA sequence is TGTGCCAGTAGTATAGCTACAGGGGTTGGGACCGGGGAGCTGTTTTTT. Here the chain combines TRBV19 and TRBJ2-2; TRBD1 matches 7 bases in the middle. The CDR3 sequence holds 16 residues, the cysteine and phenylalanine included. Only the CDR3 DNA is retained, 48 bases long and in frame from the first base. Trimmed from V: 1 base; trimmed from J: 5 bases; junction bases lacking a gene match: 7. The germline V gene (reference sequence) specifies LNHDA as CDR1 and SQIVND as CDR2.